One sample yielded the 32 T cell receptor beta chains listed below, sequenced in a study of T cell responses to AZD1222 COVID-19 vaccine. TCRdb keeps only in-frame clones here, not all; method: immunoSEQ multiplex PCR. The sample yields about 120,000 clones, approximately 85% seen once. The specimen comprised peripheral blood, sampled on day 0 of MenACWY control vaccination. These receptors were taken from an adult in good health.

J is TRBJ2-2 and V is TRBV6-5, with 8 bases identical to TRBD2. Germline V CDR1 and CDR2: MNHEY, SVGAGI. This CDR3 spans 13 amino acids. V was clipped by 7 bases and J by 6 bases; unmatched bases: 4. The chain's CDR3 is CASTNGGAGELFF. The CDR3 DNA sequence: TGTGCCAGCACCAACGGGGGGGCCGGGGAGCTGTTTTTT.

The CDR3 nucleotides read TGTGCCAGTAAAGACAGGGCTAATCAGCCCCAGCATTTT. This codes for CASKDRANQPQHF. The gene calls are TRBV19 and TRBJ1-5; TRBD1 matches 7 bases. Germline V lookup: CDR1 LNHDA, CDR2 SQIVND (reference sequence). The V and J ends lost 7 bases and 4 bases, in that order; junction bases with no gene match: 4. The CDR3 is 13 residues long.

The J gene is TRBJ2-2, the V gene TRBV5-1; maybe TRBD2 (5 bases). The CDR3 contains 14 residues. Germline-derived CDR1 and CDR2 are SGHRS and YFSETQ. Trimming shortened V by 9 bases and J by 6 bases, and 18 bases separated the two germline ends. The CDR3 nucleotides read TGCGCCACCCCCGAGAGGGATTTCCCCGGGGAGCTGTTTTTT. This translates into CATPERDFPGELFF.

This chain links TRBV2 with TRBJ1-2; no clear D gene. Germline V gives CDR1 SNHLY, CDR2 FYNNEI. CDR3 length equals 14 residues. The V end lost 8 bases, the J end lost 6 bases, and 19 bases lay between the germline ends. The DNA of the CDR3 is TGTGCCAGCCGTGTAGAAGGCCTCCCCCATGGCTACACCTTC. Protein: CASRVEGLPHGYTF.

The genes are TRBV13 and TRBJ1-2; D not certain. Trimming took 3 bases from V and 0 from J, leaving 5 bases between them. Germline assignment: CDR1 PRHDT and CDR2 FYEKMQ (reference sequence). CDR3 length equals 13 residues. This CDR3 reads CASSLRTNYGYTF. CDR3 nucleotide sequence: TGTGCCAGCAGCTTGAGAACTAACTATGGCTACACCTTC.

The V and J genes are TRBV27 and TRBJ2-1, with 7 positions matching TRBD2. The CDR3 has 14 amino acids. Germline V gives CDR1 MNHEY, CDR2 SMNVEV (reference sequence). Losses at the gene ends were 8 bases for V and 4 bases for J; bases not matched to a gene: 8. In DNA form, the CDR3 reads TGTGCCAGCGCACCAGCGGGGTATTACAATGAGCAGTTCTTC. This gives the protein CASAPAGYYNEQFF.

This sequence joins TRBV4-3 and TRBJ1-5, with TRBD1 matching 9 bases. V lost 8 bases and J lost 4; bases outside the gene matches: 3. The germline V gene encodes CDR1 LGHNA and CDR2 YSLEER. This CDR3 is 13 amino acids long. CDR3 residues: CASAQGANQPQHF. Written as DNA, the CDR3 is TGCGCCAGCGCACAGGGGGCGAATCAGCCCCAGCATTTT.

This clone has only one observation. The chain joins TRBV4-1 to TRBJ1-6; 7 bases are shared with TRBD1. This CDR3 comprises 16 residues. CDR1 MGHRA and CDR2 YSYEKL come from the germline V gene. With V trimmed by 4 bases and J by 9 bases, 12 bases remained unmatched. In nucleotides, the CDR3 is TGCGCCAGCAGCCCTGCGAGGGGACAGACTAGTTCACCCCTCCACTTT. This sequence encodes CASSPARGQTSSPLHF.

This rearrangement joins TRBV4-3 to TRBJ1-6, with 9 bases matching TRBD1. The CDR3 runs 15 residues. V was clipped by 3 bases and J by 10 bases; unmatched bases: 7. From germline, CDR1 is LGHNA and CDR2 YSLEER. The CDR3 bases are TGCGCCAGCAGCCAGCAGGACAGGGGAGAGTCACCCCTCCACTTT. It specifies CASSQQDRGESPLHF.

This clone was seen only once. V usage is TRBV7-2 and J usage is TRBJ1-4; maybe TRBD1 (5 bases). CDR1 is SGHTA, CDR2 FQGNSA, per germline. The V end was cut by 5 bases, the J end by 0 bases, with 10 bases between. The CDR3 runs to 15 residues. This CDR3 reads CASSGDGATNEKLFF. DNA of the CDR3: TGTGCCAGCAGCGGGGACGGAGCAACTAATGAAAAACTGTTTTTT.

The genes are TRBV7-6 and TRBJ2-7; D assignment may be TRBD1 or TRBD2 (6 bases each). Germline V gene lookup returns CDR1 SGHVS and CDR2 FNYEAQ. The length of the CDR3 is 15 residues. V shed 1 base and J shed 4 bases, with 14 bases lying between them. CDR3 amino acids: CASSLGGGGNYEQYF. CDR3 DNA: TGTGCCAGCAGCTTAGGAGGGGGAGGAAATTACGAGCAGTACTTC.

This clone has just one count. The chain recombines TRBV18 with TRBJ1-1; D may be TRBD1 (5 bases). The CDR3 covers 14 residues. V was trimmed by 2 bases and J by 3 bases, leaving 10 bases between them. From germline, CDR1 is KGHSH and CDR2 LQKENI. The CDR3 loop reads CASSPGLQDTEAFF. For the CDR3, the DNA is TGTGCCAGCTCACCAGGACTACAGGACACTGAAGCTTTCTTT. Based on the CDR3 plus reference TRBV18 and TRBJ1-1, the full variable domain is NAGVMQNPRHLVRRRGQEARLRCSPMKGHSHVYWYRQLPEEGLKFMVYLQKENIIDESGMPKERFSAEFPKEGPSILRIQQVVRGDSAAYFCASSPGLQDTEAFFGQGTRLTVV.

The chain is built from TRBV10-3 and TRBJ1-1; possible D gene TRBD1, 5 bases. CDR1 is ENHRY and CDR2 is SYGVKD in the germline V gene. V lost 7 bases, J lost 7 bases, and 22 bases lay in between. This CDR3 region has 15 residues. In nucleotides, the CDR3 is TGTGCCATCACTCCCGGGACGCGAAACCGAGGTGAAGCTTTCTTT. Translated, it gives CAITPGTRNRGEAFF.

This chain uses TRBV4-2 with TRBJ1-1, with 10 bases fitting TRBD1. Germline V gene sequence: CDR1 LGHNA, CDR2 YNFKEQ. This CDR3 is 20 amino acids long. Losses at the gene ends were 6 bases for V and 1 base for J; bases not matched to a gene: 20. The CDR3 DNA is TGTGCCAGCAGTTCCCGGCCGGGACAGGGGTTACGAAGGGAGAACACTGAAGCTTTCTTT. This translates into CASSSRPGQGLRRENTEAFF.

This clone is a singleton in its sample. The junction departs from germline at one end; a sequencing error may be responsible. This chain's CDR3 is CASSLGGNTEAFF. CDR3 coding DNA: TGTGCCAGCAGCCTGGGTGGGAACACAGAAGCTTTCTTT. This chain uses TRBV11-2 with TRBJ1-1; no definite D call. This CDR3 region has 13 residues. The germline CDR1 and CDR2 sequences are SGHAT and FQNNGV. The entire variable domain, with the rest obtained from reference TRBV11-2 and TRBJ1-1, is as follows: EAGVAQSPRYKIIEKRQSVAFWCNPISGHATLYWYQQILGQGPKLLIQFQNNGVVDDSQLPKDRFSAERLKGVDSTLKIQPAKLEDSAVYLCASSLGGNTEAFFGQGTRLTVV.

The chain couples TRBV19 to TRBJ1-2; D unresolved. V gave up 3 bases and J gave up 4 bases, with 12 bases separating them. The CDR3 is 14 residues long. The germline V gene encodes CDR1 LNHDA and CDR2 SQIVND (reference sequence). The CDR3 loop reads CASSMLSRPYGYTF. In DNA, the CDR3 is TGTGCCAGTAGTATGCTATCGAGACCCTATGGCTACACCTTC.

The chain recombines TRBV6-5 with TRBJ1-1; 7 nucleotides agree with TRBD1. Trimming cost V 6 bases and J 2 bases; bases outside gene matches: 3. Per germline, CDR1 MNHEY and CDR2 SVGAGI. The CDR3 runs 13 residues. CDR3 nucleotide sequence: TGTGCCAGCAGCCGGGACAGCAACACTGAAGCTTTCTTT. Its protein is CASSRDSNTEAFF.

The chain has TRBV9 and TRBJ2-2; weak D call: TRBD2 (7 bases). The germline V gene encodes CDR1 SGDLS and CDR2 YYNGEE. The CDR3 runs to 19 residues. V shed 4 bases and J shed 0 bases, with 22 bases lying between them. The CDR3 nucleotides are TGTGCCAGCAGCTCGACGGGGGGCCTAGCGCGAACGAACACCGGGGAGCTGTTTTTT. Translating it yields CASSSTGGLARTNTGELFF.

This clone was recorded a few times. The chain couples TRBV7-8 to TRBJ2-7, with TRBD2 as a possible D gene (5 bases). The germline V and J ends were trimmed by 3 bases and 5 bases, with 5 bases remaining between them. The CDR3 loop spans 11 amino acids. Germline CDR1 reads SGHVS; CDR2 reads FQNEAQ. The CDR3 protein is CASSFGDEQYF. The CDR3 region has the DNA TGTGCCAGCAGCTTCGGGGACGAGCAGTACTTC.

The CDR3 here is CIANYGYTF. In nucleotides, the CDR3 is TGTATAGCTAACTATGGCTACACCTTC. The chain joins TRBV28 to TRBJ1-2; D is undetermined. This CDR3 is 9 amino acids long. CDR1 is MDHEN, CDR2 SYDVKM, per germline.

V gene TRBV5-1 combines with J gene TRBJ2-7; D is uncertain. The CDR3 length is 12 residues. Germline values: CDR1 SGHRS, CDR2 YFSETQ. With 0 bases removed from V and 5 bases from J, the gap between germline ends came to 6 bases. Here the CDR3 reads CASSLGQNEQYF. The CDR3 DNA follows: TGCGCCAGCAGCTTGGGTCAAAACGAGCAGTACTTC. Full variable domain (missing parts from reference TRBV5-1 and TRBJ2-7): KAGVTQTPRYLIKTRGQQVTLSCSPISGHRSVSWYQQTPGQGLQFLFEYFSETQRNKGNFPGRFSGRQFSNSRSEMNVSTLELGDSALYLCASSLGQNEQYFGPGTRLTVT.

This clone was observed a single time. The CDR3 nucleotides are TGTGCCAGCAGTTACGCCAGGCGAGAGACCCAGTACTTC. This gives the protein CASSYARRETQYF. The rearrangement joins TRBV6-5 to TRBJ2-5; unclear D gene. V was cut by 2 bases and J by 4 bases, with 8 bases left in between. This CDR3 region has 13 residues. The germline CDR1 and CDR2 sequences are MNHEY and SVGAGI.

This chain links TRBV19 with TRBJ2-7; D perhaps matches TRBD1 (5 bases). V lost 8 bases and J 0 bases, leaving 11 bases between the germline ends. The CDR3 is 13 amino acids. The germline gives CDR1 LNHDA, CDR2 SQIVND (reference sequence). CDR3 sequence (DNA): TGTGCCAGTCGCGGACACAACTCCTACGAGCAGTACTTC. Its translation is CASRGHNSYEQYF.

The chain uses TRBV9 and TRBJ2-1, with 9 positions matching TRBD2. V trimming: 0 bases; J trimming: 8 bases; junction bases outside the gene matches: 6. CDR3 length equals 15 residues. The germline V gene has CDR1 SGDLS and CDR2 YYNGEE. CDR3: CASSVDGLAWHEQFF. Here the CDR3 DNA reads TGTGCCAGCAGCGTAGATGGACTAGCGTGGCATGAGCAGTTCTTC.

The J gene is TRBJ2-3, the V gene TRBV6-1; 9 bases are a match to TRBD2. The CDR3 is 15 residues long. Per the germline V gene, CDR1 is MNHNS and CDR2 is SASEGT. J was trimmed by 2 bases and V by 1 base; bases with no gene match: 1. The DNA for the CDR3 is TGTGCCAGCAGTGAAGGCGGGGGGGCCACAGATACGCAGTATTTT. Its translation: CASSEGGGATDTQYF.

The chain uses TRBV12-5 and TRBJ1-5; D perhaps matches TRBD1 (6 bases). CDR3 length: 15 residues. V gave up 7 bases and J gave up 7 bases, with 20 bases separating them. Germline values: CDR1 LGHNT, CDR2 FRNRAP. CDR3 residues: CASDLKGYREQPQHF. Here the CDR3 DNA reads TGTGCTAGTGATCTAAAGGGTTACAGGGAACAGCCCCAGCATTTT.

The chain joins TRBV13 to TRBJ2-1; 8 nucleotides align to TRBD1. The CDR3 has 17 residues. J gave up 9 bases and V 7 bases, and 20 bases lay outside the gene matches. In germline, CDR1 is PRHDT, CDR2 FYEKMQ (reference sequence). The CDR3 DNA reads TGTGCCAGCACCCCCATGGGCCACAGGGGGTTGGACGGTGAGCAGTTCTTC. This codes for CASTPMGHRGLDGEQFF.

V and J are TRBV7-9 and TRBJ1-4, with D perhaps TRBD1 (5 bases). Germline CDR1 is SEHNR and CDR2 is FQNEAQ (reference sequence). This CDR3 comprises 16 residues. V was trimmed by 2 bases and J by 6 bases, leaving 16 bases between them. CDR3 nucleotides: TGTGCCAGCAGCTTATTGGTTGTCAGGGACGATGAAAAACTGTTTTTT. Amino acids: CASSLLVVRDDEKLFF.

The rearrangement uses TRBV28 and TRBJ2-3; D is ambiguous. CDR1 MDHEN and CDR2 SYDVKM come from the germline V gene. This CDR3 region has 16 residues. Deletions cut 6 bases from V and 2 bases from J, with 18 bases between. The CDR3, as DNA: TGTGCCAGCAGCCCTCAGTCGGAAAAATTCACAGATACGCAGTATTTT. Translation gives CASSPQSEKFTDTQYF.

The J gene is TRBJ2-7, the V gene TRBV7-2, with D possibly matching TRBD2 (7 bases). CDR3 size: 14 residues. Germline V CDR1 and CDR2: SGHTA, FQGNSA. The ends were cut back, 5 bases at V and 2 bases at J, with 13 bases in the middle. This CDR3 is CASSPPGGTYEQYF. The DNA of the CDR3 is TGTGCCAGCAGCCCCCCGGGGGGCACCTACGAGCAGTACTTC.

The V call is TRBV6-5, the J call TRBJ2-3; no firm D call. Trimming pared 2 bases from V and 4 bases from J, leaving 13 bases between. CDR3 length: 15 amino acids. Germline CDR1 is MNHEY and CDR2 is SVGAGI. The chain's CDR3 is CASSYLGRSADTQYF. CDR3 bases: TGTGCCAGCAGTTACCTCGGACGGAGCGCAGATACGCAGTATTTT.

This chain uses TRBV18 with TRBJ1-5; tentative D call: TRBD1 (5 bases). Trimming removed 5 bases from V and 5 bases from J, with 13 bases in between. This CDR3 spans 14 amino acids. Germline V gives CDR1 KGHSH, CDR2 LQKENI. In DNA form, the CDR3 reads TGTGCCAGCTCAGACAGCCCGGGAGATCAGCCCCAGCATTTT. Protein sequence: CASSDSPGDQPQHF.